This T cell receptor (beta chain) was found in a study of vaccination and CD4 T cells after COVID-19. Study-wide background: A median of approximately 75 days (range 14 to 241) separated dose two from the taking of post-vaccine samples. Control cultures used a CEFX viral epitope pool, an HIV-1 Nef peptide pool, or no peptide. Notes on the study in general: The study sampled relatively few convalescent patients and omitted early post-infection timepoints.

Points on this clonotype: Its cognate antigen is unknown.

The CDR3 has 14 amino acids. Germline V CDR1 and CDR2: SEHNR, FQNEAQ (reference sequence). V dropped 5 bases and J dropped 4 bases, with 14 bases sitting between them. With the Oncomine TCR Beta short-read assay, DNA from cultured CD4+ T cells was sequenced. The genomic DNA was obtained from cultured CD4+ T cells by extraction with the QIAamp micro DNA kit. TCRdb redid the calling of the PCR reads with MiXCR, one entry per CDR3 protein. The sample includes thousands of distinct CDR3 sequences, 39% of them seen just once. Treatment of the sample: roughly 10-day PBMC culture with coronavirus spike peptide pools or control peptides (ViraFEST assay). CD4+ T-cell collection from the unexposed donor predated the COVID-19 pandemic (2011-2018).

The gene calls are TRBV7-9 and TRBJ1-1, with D possibly TRBD1 on 5 matching bases. Sequenced material: CD4+ T cells from blood, cultured in vitro. This receptor was taken from a human donor in good health. In DNA form, the CDR3 reads TGTGCCAGCAGCGTGGGGGGGGTCGGCACTGAAGCTTTCTTT. Its translation: CASSVGGVGTEAFF.